The 10 T cell receptor beta chains given below trace back to one sample, sequenced in a study of cytomegalovirus exposure and HLA in healthy donors. It was with 60 Vbeta and 13 Jbeta primers that the PCR ran. Sequencing was performed with immunoSEQ multiplex PCR; in TCRdb, only in-frame clones are kept and a portion is missing. This sample has approximately 160,000 clones, with about three quarters found just once. Source material: PBMCs. The receptors derive from a man aged 18 to 30 in good health and CMV-seronegative.

The chain joins TRBV27 to TRBJ2-7; 9 positions match TRBD2. After removal of 6 bases from V and 5 bases from J, the junction contained 11 bases not matched to a gene. The CDR3 consists of 15 residues. Germline V gene lookup returns CDR1 MNHEY and CDR2 SMNVEV (reference sequence). The CDR3 nucleotides read TGTGCCAGCAGCACCTCTTTTGCGGGAGGGCACGAGCAGTACTTC. Translated: CASSTSFAGGHEQYF.

The rearrangement uses TRBV27 and TRBJ2-1; 10 bases fit TRBD2. The germline V gene has CDR1 MNHEY and CDR2 SMNVEV (reference sequence). The CDR3 totals 17 residues. The V segment lost 2 bases and the J segment 4 bases; nucleotides outside the gene matches: 8. The CDR3 here is CASSLAAGGTSYNEQFF. The CDR3 DNA reads as TGTGCCAGCAGTTTAGCAGCGGGAGGGACTTCTTACAATGAGCAGTTCTTC.

This clone has only a few counts. This chain links TRBV10-3 with TRBJ2-7, with D possibly matching TRBD2 (6 bases). The CDR3 is made up of 13 amino acids. From germline, CDR1 is ENHRY and CDR2 SYGVKD. The V gene lost 4 bases and the J gene lost 2 bases, with 9 bases spanning the gap. The CDR3 DNA is TGTGCCATCAGTGCTAGCGCAACCTACGAGCAGTACTTC. Encoded protein: CAISASATYEQYF.

The rearrangement links TRBV27 to TRBJ1-5, with 8 bases fitting TRBD1. V lost 4 bases to trimming and J lost 4 bases; unmatched junction nucleotides: 9. This CDR3 has 16 amino acids. Germline V gives CDR1 MNHEY, CDR2 SMNVEV (reference sequence). CDR3 nucleotide sequence: TGTGCCAGCAGTTCCATCCCAAGGACAGGGAATCAGCCCCAGCATTTT. This sequence encodes CASSSIPRTGNQPQHF.

The V gene is TRBV5-1, the J gene TRBJ2-1; the match to TRBD2 covers 9 bases. This CDR3 contains 14 residues. Germline V gene lookup returns CDR1 SGHRS and CDR2 YFSETQ. With 6 bases clipped from V and 5 bases from J, the junction kept 6 bases outside the gene matches. CDR3: CASNLAGLNNEQFF. As DNA, the CDR3 is TGCGCCAGCAACCTAGCGGGACTTAACAATGAGCAGTTCTTC.

This chain links TRBV6-4 with TRBJ1-2; D is perhaps TRBD1 (5 bases). The ends were cut back, 0 bases at V and 8 bases at J, with 16 bases in the middle. This CDR3 contains 15 residues. Germline V gene sequence: CDR1 MRHNA, CDR2 SNTAGT. The CDR3 is CASSDSPQGLGGYTF. The CDR3 DNA reads as TGTGCCAGCAGTGACTCACCTCAGGGTCTAGGAGGCTACACCTTC.

The J gene is TRBJ1-2, the V gene TRBV28; 8 bases line up with TRBD1. CDR1 MDHEN and CDR2 SYDVKM come from the germline V gene. The CDR3 has 14 residues. The V gene end was trimmed by 3 bases and the J gene end by 6 bases; junction bases not matched to a gene: 6. The chain's CDR3 is CASSFGDRWNGYTF. The CDR3 nucleotides are TGTGCCAGCAGTTTTGGGGACAGGTGGAATGGCTACACCTTC.

This chain connects TRBV4-1 to TRBJ2-2; 10 positions agree with TRBD1. V lost 4 bases, J lost 2 bases, and 4 bases stayed unmatched. The CDR3 is 16 amino acids. Germline lookup yields CDR1 MGHRA and CDR2 YSYEKL. The CDR3 bases are TGCGCCAGCAGCCTCGGGACAGGGGTTAACACCGGGGAGCTGTTTTTT. The encoded protein is CASSLGTGVNTGELFF.

This clone was observed a handful of times. V usage is TRBV4-3 and J usage is TRBJ2-1; the D gene is possibly TRBD2 (5 bases). CDR1 and CDR2 from the germline V gene are LGHNA and YSLEER. This CDR3 has 15 residues. Trimming took off 1 base at V and 7 bases at J, with 14 bases between the two ends. Here the CDR3 reads CASSQGLPPANEQFF. The CDR3 DNA reads TGCGCCAGCAGCCAAGGACTACCGCCGGCTAATGAGCAGTTCTTC.

CDR3: CASSPDRGGYETQYF. In DNA, the CDR3 is TGTGCCAGCAGCCCTGACAGGGGAGGGTATGAGACCCAGTACTTC. The chain is built from TRBV6-1 and TRBJ2-5; D possibly corresponds to TRBD1 (8 bases). This CDR3 comprises 15 residues. Trimming pared 6 bases from V and 5 bases from J, leaving 19 bases between. Germline CDR1 MNHNS, CDR2 SASEGT.